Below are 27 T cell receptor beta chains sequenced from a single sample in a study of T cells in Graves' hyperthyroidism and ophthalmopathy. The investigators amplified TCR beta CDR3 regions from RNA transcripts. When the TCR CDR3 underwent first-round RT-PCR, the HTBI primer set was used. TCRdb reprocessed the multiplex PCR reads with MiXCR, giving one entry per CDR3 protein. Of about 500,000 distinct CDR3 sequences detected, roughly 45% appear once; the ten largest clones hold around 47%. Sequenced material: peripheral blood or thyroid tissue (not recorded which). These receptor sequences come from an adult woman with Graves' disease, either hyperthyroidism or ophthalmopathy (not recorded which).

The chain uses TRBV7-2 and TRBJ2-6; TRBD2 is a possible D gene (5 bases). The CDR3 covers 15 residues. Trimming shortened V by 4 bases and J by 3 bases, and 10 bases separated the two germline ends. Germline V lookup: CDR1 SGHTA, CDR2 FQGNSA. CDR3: CASSSYSGGANVLTF. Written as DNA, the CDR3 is TGTGCCAGCAGCTCCTACAGCGGTGGGGCCAACGTCCTGACTTTC.

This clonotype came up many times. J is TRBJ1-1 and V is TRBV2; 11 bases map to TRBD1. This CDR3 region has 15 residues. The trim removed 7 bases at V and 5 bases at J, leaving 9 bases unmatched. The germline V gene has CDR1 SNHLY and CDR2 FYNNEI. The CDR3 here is CASKKGQGVSTEAFF. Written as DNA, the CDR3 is TGTGCCAGCAAAAAGGGACAGGGGGTATCGACTGAAGCTTTCTTT.

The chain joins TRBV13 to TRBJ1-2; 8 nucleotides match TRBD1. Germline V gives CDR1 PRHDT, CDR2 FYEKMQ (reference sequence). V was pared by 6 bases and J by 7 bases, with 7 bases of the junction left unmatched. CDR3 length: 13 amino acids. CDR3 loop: CASSRTGLFGYTF. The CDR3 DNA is TGTGCCAGCAGTCGGACAGGGTTGTTTGGCTACACCTTC.

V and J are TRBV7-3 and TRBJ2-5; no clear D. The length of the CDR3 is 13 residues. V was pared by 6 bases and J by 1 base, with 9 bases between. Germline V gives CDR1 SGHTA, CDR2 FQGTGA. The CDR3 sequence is CASSYSTQETQYF. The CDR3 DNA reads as TGTGCCAGCAGTTACAGTACCCAAGAGACCCAGTACTTC.

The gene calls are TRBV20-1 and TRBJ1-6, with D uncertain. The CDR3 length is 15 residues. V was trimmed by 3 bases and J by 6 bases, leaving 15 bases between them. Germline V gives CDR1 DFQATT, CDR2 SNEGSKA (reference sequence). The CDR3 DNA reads TGCAGTGCTAGCGGACGGCGGACGGGTAATTCACCCCTCCACTTT. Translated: CSASGRRTGNSPLHF.

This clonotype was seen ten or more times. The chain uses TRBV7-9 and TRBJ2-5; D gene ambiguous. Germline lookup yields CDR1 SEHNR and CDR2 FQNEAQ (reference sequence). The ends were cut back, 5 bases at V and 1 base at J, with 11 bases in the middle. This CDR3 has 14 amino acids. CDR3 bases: TGTGCCAGCAGCCTTCGACCCGGCCAAGAGACCCAGTACTTC. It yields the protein CASSLRPGQETQYF.

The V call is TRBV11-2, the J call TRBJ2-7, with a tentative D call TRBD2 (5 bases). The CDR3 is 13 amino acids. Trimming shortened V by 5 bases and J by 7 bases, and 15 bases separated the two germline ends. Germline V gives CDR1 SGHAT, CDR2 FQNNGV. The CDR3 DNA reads TGTGCCAGCAGCCCCTGGGATGGAGGAGAGCAGTACTTC. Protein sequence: CASSPWDGGEQYF.

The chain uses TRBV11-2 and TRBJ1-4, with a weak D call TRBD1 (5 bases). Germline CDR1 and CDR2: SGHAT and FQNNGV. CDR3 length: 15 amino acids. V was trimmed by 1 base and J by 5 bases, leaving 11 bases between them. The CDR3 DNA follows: TGTGCCAGCAGCTTAGTATCAGGGAACAATGAAAAACTGTTTTTT. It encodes CASSLVSGNNEKLFF.

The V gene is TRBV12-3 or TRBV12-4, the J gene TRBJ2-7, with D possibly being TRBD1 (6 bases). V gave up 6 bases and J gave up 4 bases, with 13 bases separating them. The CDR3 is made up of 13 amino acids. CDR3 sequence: CASRKQGLYEQYF. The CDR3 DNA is TGTGCCAGCAGGAAACAGGGATTGTACGAGCAGTACTTC.

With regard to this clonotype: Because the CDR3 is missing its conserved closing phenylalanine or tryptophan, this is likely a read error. The DNA of the CDR3 is TGCAGTGCTAGAGATCCCGGCAGGAATCTGGGGGACTATGGCTACACCTAC. Its translation is CSARDPGRNLGDYGYTY. This sequence joins TRBV20-1 and TRBJ1-2; D possibly corresponds to TRBD1 (5 bases). This CDR3 spans 17 amino acids. Per germline, CDR1 DFQATT and CDR2 SNEGSKA (reference sequence). V was clipped by 0 bases and J by 3 bases, with 20 bases between them.

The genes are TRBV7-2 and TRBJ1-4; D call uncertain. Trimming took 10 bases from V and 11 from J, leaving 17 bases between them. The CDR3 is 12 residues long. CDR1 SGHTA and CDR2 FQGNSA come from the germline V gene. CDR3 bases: TGTGCCACCCCGGGCGACCTTGGGAAACTGTTTTTT. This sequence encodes CATPGDLGKLFF.

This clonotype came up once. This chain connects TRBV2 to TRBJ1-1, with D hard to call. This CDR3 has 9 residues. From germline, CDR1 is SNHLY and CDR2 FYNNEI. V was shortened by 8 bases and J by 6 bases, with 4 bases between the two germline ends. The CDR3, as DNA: TGTGCCAGCGAAGCTGAAGCTTTCTTT. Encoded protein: CASEAEAFF.

Written as DNA, the CDR3 is TGTGCCAGCAGCTTCGGGGGGCGCCAGGCTGGGGAGCTGTTTTTT. Protein product: CASSFGGRQAGELFF. This rearrangement joins TRBV7-9 to TRBJ2-2; perhaps TRBD2 as D (7 bases). Trimming left V 3 bases short and J 8 bases short, with 16 bases between. Germline CDR1 reads SEHNR; CDR2 reads FQNEAQ (reference sequence). This CDR3 is built from 15 residues.

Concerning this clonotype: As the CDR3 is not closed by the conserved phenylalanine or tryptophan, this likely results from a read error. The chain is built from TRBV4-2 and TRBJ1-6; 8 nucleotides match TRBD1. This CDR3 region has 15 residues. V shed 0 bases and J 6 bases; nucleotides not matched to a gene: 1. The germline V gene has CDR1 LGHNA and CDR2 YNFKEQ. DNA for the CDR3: TGTGCCAGCAGCCAAGAAGACAGGGGTAATTCACCCCTCCACGTT. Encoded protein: CASSQEDRGNSPLHV.

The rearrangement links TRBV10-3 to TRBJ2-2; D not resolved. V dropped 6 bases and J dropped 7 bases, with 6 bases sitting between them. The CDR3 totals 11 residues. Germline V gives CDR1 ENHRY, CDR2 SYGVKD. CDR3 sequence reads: CAIRSGGELFF. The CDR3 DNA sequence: TGTGCCATCAGGTCCGGCGGGGAGCTGTTTTTT.

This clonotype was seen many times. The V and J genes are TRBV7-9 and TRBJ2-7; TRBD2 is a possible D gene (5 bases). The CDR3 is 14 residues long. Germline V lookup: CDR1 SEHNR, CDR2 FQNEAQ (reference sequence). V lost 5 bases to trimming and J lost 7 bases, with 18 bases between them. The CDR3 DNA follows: TGTGCCAGCAGCACTACTAGTTCCTTGGGGGAGCAGTACTTC. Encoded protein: CASSTTSSLGEQYF.

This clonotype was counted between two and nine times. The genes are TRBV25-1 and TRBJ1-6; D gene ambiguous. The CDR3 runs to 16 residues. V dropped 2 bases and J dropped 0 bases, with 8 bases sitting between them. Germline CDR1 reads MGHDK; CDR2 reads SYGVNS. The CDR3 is CASSEGGSSYNSPLHF. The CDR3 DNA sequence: TGTGCCAGCAGTGAAGGTGGGAGCTCCTATAATTCACCCCTCCACTTT.

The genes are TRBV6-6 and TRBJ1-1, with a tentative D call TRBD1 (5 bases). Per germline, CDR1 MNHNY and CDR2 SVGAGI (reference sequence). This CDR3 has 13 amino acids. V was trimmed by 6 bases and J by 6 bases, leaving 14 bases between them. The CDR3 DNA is TGTGCCAGCAGGCACAAGGCGGGGGCTGAAGCTTTCTTT. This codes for CASRHKAGAEAFF.

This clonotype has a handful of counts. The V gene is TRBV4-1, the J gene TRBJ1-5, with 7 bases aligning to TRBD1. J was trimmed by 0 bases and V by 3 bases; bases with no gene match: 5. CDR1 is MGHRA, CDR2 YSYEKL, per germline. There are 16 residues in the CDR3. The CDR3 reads CASSQATGNSNQPQHF. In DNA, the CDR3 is TGCGCCAGCAGCCAGGCGACAGGGAATAGCAATCAGCCCCAGCATTTT.

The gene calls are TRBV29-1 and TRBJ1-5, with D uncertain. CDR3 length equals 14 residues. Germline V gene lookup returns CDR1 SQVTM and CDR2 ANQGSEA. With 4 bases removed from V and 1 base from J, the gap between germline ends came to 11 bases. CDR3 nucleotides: TGCAGCGTTGTACTGGGGTTGAGCAATCAGCCCCAGCATTTT. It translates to CSVVLGLSNQPQHF. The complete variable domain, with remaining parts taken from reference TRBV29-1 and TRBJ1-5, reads SAVISQKPSRDICQRGTSLTIQCQVDSQVTMMFWYRQQPGQSLTLIATANQGSEATYESGFVIDKFPISRPNLTFSTLTVSNMSPEDSSIYLCSVVLGLSNQPQHFGDGTRLSIL.

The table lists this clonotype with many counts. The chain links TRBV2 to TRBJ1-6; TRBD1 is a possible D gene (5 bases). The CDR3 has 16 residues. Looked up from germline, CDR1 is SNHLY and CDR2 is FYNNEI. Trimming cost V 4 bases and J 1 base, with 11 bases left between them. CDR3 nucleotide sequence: TGTGCCAGCAGTGTGGGGGAAGGGTCCTATAATTCACCCCTCCACTTT. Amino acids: CASSVGEGSYNSPLHF.

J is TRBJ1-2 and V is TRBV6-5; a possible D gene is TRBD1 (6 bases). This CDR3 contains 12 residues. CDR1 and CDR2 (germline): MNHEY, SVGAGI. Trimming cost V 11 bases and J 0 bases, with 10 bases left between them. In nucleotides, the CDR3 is TGTGCCGTTACAGGGTCTAACTATGGCTACACCTTC. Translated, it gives CAVTGSNYGYTF.

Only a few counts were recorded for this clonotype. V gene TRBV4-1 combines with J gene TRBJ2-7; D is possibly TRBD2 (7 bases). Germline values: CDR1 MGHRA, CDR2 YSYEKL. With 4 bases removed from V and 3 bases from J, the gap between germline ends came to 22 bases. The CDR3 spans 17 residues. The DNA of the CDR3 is TGCGCCAGCAGCCTCCTAGGGGGAGGGCCTCGAAGCTACGAGCAGTACTTC. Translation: CASSLLGGGPRSYEQYF.

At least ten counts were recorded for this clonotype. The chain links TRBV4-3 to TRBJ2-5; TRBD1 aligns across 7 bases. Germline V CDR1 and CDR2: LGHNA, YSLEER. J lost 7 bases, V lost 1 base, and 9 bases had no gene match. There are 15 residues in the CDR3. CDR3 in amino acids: CASSQVRQGLATQYF. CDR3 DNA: TGCGCCAGCAGCCAAGTTAGACAGGGCTTGGCGACCCAGTACTTC.

The CDR3 DNA sequence: TGCAGTGCTAGAGATGATCGGGAGGGGAGGGAGACCCAGTACTTC. It codes for CSARDDREGRETQYF. The V and J genes are TRBV20-1 and TRBJ2-5; 8 positions agree with TRBD2. The CDR3 loop spans 15 amino acids. V gave up 0 bases and J gave up 5 bases; unmatched junction bases: 8. Per the germline V gene, CDR1 is DFQATT and CDR2 is SNEGSKA (reference sequence).

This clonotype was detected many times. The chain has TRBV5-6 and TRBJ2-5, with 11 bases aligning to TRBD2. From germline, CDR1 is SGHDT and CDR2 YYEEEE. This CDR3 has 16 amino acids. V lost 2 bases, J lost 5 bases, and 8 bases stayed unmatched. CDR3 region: CASSLMVAGGDETQYF. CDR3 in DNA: TGTGCCAGCAGCTTAATGGTAGCGGGAGGGGACGAGACCCAGTACTTC.

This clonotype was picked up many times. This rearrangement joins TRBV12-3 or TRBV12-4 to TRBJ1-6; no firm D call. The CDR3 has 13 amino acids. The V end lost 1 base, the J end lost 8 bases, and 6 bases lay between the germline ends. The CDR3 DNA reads TGTGCCAGCAGTTTAGTCGGGGATTCACCCCTCCACTTT. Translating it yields CASSLVGDSPLHF.